What follows are 14 T cell receptor beta chains derived from one specimen sequenced in a study of blood T cell repertoires in COVID-19. Sequencing used immunoSEQ multiplex PCR; TCRdb keeps in-frame clones, though not all of them. There are 25,000 or so clones in the sample; roughly 94% occur only once, and 4% lies in the top ten. Material: peripheral blood. The receptors were sampled from a woman between 50 and 59 years old with active COVID-19.

This chain uses TRBV4-1 with TRBJ2-7; perhaps TRBD2 as D (6 bases). Germline V lookup: CDR1 MGHRA, CDR2 YSYEKL. The CDR3 runs to 17 residues. V was trimmed by 4 bases and J by 0 bases, leaving 19 bases between them. The CDR3 sequence is CASSPQRSMTSSYEQYF. The CDR3, as DNA: TGCGCCAGCAGCCCACAACGGAGTATGACTAGCTCCTACGAGCAGTACTTC.

This chain joins TRBV11-3 and TRBJ2-3, with a possible D match to TRBD2 (6 bases). V was pared by 5 bases and J by 2 bases, with 11 bases between. The CDR3 extends over 14 amino acids. The germline V gene encodes CDR1 SGHNT and CDR2 YENEEA. CDR3 DNA: TGTGCCAGCAGCCCCGGGGGAGACACAGATACGCAGTATTTT. This encodes CASSPGGDTDTQYF.

The CDR3: CASSRGDSNSNQPQHF. The CDR3 region has the DNA TGTGCCAGCAGCAGAGGCGACAGCAATAGCAATCAGCCCCAGCATTTT. The V call is TRBV5-6, the J call TRBJ1-5; D may be TRBD1 (5 bases). There are 16 residues in the CDR3. Trimming took 4 bases from V and 0 from J, leaving 14 bases between them. Germline V gene sequence: CDR1 SGHDT, CDR2 YYEEEE.

The gene calls are TRBV5-1 and TRBJ1-3; TRBD1 is a possible D gene (6 bases). Trimming took 0 bases from V and 1 from J, leaving 11 bases between them. Per germline, CDR1 SGHRS and CDR2 YFSETQ. CDR3 size: 16 residues. The DNA for the CDR3 is TGCGCCAGCAGCTTGGAACAGGGAGGGTCTGGAAACACCATATATTTT. It encodes CASSLEQGGSGNTIYF.

This clone was seen once. V gene TRBV2 combines with J gene TRBJ1-1; D gene uncertain. Trimming pared 4 bases from V and 6 bases from J, leaving 6 bases between. Germline CDR1 and CDR2: SNHLY and FYNNEI. The CDR3 is 11 residues long. The CDR3 nucleotides are TGTGCCAGCAGTGCCTATTCTGAAGCTTTCTTT. This codes for CASSAYSEAFF.

The chain recombines TRBV20-1 with TRBJ1-5; perhaps TRBD1 as D (6 bases). This CDR3 has 15 residues. V lost 3 bases, J lost 1 base, and 13 bases lay in between. The germline CDR1 and CDR2 sequences are DFQATT and SNEGSKA (reference sequence). The CDR3, as DNA: TGCAGTGCTAGTTACAGGGTAGCGAGCAATCAGCCCCAGCATTTT. This codes for CSASYRVASNQPQHF.

The J gene is TRBJ2-1, the V gene TRBV24-1; TRBD2 is a possible D gene (5 bases). V shed 4 bases and J shed 4 bases, with 16 bases lying between them. The CDR3 runs 16 residues. In germline, CDR1 is KGHDR, CDR2 SFDVKD. The CDR3 DNA reads TGTGCCACCAGTGACAGTAGTTCTGAGGGATACAATGAGCAGTTCTTC. Amino acids: CATSDSSSEGYNEQFF.

The J gene is TRBJ2-1, the V gene TRBV11-1; 9 bases line up with TRBD1. This CDR3 comprises 14 residues. V was clipped by 5 bases and J by 7 bases; unmatched bases: 6. The germline V gene encodes CDR1 SGHAT and CDR2 FQDESV (reference sequence). CDR3 loop: CASSRGQGKNEQFF. The DNA for the CDR3 is TGTGCCAGCAGCCGCGGACAGGGGAAGAATGAGCAGTTCTTC.

The chain recombines TRBV13 with TRBJ2-3; D call uncertain. Trimming cost V 5 bases and J 7 bases, with 22 bases left between them. The CDR3 has 16 residues. Germline lookup yields CDR1 PRHDT and CDR2 FYEKMQ (reference sequence). The CDR3 loop is CASSLRSELQVNTQYF. The DNA of the CDR3 is TGTGCCAGCAGCCTACGTTCCGAGCTCCAGGTTAATACGCAGTATTTT.

The chain is built from TRBV2 and TRBJ2-1; D remains unclear. Trimming removed 7 bases at V and 2 bases at J, with 12 bases between. The CDR3 totals 14 residues. Germline V gene data show CDR1 as SNHLY and CDR2 as FYNNEI. CDR3 in DNA: TGTGCCAGCATCAGAGACTCCACCTACAATGAGCAGTTCTTC. Amino acids: CASIRDSTYNEQFF.

The V call is TRBV9, the J call TRBJ1-3; D possibly corresponds to TRBD1 (6 bases). The germline V and J ends were trimmed by 4 bases and 0 bases, with 11 bases remaining between them. Germline CDR1 SGDLS, CDR2 YYNGEE. The CDR3 totals 15 residues. DNA of the CDR3: TGTGCCAGCAGCTTTTCGGACAGCTCTGGAAACACCATATATTTT. This translates into CASSFSDSSGNTIYF.

The CDR3 nucleotides read TGTGCCAGCAGTGAAGCCCTGGGACAGGGACGTACGGGTTATGGCTACACCTTC. Its translation: CASSEALGQGRTGYGYTF. The chain joins TRBV6-1 to TRBJ1-2; 9 nucleotides agree with TRBD1. This CDR3 comprises 18 residues. Germline V lookup: CDR1 MNHNS, CDR2 SASEGT. V shed 0 bases, J shed 5 bases, and the junction held 13 bases outside the gene matches.

The chain couples TRBV10-2 to TRBJ2-7, with 9 bases lining up with TRBD1. In germline, CDR1 is WSHSY, CDR2 SAAADI. This CDR3 region has 16 residues. V was pared by 6 bases and J by 5 bases, with 14 bases of the junction left unmatched. In nucleotides, the CDR3 is TGCGCCAGCAGAGGACAGGGGCCACCTTCCCTCCACGAGCAGTACTTC. It specifies CASRGQGPPSLHEQYF.

The chain links TRBV19 to TRBJ1-1; the match to TRBD1 covers 8 bases. The CDR3 is 15 amino acids. Germline V gives CDR1 LNHDA, CDR2 SQIVND (reference sequence). V dropped 3 bases and J dropped 0; count of bases not matched to a gene: 3. CDR3 nucleotides: TGTGCCAGTAGTATCCAGGGGGCGATGAACACTGAAGCTTTCTTT. Residues: CASSIQGAMNTEAFF. Together with reference TRBV19 and TRBJ1-1, the CDR3 gives the full variable domain: DGGITQSPKYLFRKEGQNVTLSCEQNLNHDAMYWYRQDPGQGLRLIYYSQIVNDFQKGDIAEGYSVSREKKESFPLTVTSAQKNPTAFYLCASSIQGAMNTEAFFGQGTRLTVV.